Each of the 18 T cell receptor beta chains below was sequenced from the same sample in a study of cytomegalovirus exposure and HLA in healthy donors. PCR employed 60 Vbeta and 13 Jbeta primers. TCRdb's copy holds only in-frame clones and misses some; the assay was immunoSEQ multiplex PCR. Of around 100,000 clones listed, just under 80% are singletons. The sample was PBMCs. These receptors came from a male donor in good health and CMV-seropositive.

CDR3 sequence (DNA): TGTGCCAGCAGCTTAGTACCCACAGTCGAGCAGTACTTC. Encoded protein: CASSLVPTVEQYF. The V and J genes are TRBV7-8 and TRBJ2-7; D is uncertain. CDR1 SGHVS and CDR2 FQNEAQ come from the germline V gene. The CDR3 is 13 amino acids. V was clipped by 1 base and J by 6 bases, with 10 bases between them.

The CDR3 bases are TGTGCCAGCAGCTTGAATTCCGGAGGGGCCTACGAGCAGTACTTC. Translated: CASSLNSGGAYEQYF. The V gene is TRBV7-8, the J gene TRBJ2-7, with a weak D call TRBD2 (6 bases). Trimming cost V 3 bases and J 2 bases, with 14 bases left between them. CDR3 length: 15 residues. The germline CDR1 and CDR2 sequences are SGHVS and FQNEAQ. The full variable domain, rest sourced from reference TRBV7-8 and TRBJ2-7, is GAGVSQSPRYKVAKRGQDVALRCDPISGHVSLFWYQQALGQGPEFLTYFQNEAQLDKSGLPSDRFFAERPEGSVSTLKIQRTQQEDSAVYLCASSLNSGGAYEQYFGPGTRLTVT.

This chain joins TRBV7-9 and TRBJ1-3; D gene uncertain. The germline V gene encodes CDR1 SEHNR and CDR2 FQNEAQ (reference sequence). The CDR3 is 16 residues long. Between the trimmed V and J ends, which lost 3 bases and 4 bases, there was a span of 16 bases. This chain's CDR3 is CASSFTRSPGGNTIYF. The CDR3 DNA reads TGTGCCAGCAGCTTTACTAGATCCCCCGGCGGAAACACCATATATTTT.

This clone was detected only once. The J gene is TRBJ1-1, the V gene TRBV27, with D perhaps TRBD1 (6 bases). CDR1 and CDR2 (germline): MNHEY, SMNVEV (reference sequence). This CDR3 has 18 amino acids. V gave up 8 bases and J gave up 1 base, with 26 bases separating them. In DNA, the CDR3 is TGTGCCAGCTCGGAAACAGGGCTGCCCAAGGCAGGGAACACTGAAGCTTTCTTT. Translating it yields CASSETGLPKAGNTEAFF.

The rearrangement joins TRBV6-1 to TRBJ2-3; 7 nucleotides line up with TRBD2. This CDR3 has 15 amino acids. With V trimmed by 3 bases and J by 1 base, 4 bases remained unmatched. Germline values: CDR1 MNHNS, CDR2 SASEGT. The CDR3 DNA sequence: TGTGCCAGCAGTGATTCCAGCGGGGGCACAGATACGCAGTATTTT. It encodes CASSDSSGGTDTQYF.

The gene calls are TRBV14 and TRBJ2-7, with 11 positions matching TRBD1. The CDR3 consists of 17 residues. Per germline, CDR1 SGHDN and CDR2 FVKESK. The V and J ends lost 6 bases and 2 bases, in that order; junction bases with no gene match: 12. CDR3 bases: TGTGCCAGCAGTGCACCGGGACAGGGGGGAGCTACCTACGAGCAGTACTTC. Its translation is CASSAPGQGGATYEQYF.

V usage is TRBV27 and J usage is TRBJ2-1, with D possibly being TRBD1 (5 bases). This CDR3 region has 14 residues. Germline V gene lookup returns CDR1 MNHEY and CDR2 SMNVEV (reference sequence). Deletions cut 1 base from V and 7 bases from J, with 11 bases between. The CDR3 bases are TGTGCCAGCAGTTTATTAACAGGTTCAAATGAGCAGTTCTTC. This codes for CASSLLTGSNEQFF.

The V gene is TRBV27, the J gene TRBJ2-7; the D gene is possibly TRBD1 (6 bases). V gave up 5 bases and J gave up 2 bases, with 10 bases separating them. The CDR3 has 13 residues. Looked up from germline, CDR1 is MNHEY and CDR2 is SMNVEV (reference sequence). CDR3 DNA sequence: TGTGCCAGCAGTCGGGACACAACCTACGAGCAGTACTTC. Translation: CASSRDTTYEQYF.

The chain links TRBV28 to TRBJ1-5; D call uncertain. The germline gives CDR1 MDHEN, CDR2 SYDVKM. This CDR3 has 10 amino acids. The germline V and J ends were trimmed by 5 bases and 10 bases, with 6 bases remaining between them. CDR3 protein: CASSQAPQHF. The CDR3, as DNA: TGTGCCAGCAGTCAGGCCCCCCAGCATTTT. Combining the CDR3 with reference TRBV28 and TRBJ1-5 gives the whole variable domain DVKVTQSSRYLVKRTGEKVFLECVQDMDHENMFWYRQDPGLGLRLIYFSYDVKMKEKGDIPEGYSVSREKKERFSLILESASTNQTSMYLCASSQAPQHFGDGTRLSIL.

This sequence joins TRBV10-3 and TRBJ2-1; 8 nucleotides agree with TRBD2. The length of the CDR3 is 15 residues. With 7 bases clipped from V and 1 base from J, the junction kept 6 bases outside the gene matches. CDR1 and CDR2 from the germline V gene are ENHRY and SYGVKD. CDR3 sequence (DNA): TGTGCCATCATGAGCCCGGGAGGGTCCTACAATGAGCAGTTCTTC. Amino acids: CAIMSPGGSYNEQFF.

The chain employs TRBV6-6 and TRBJ2-3, with TRBD1 matching 11 bases. This CDR3 comprises 15 residues. Germline loops: CDR1 MNHNY, CDR2 SVGAGI (reference sequence). The junction had 5 bases not matched to a gene; V was cut back by 5 bases and J by 4 bases. The CDR3 region has the DNA TGTGCCAGCAGTAGGACAGGGGGCGCTTCAGATACGCAGTATTTT. Its translation: CASSRTGGASDTQYF.

The V gene is TRBV5-1, the J gene TRBJ2-1; a possible D gene is TRBD1 (6 bases). The V end was cut by 1 base, the J end by 7 bases, with 18 bases between. The CDR3 runs 16 residues. Germline lookup yields CDR1 SGHRS and CDR2 YFSETQ. The CDR3 loop reads CASSLYAGDPSNEQFF. The CDR3 DNA sequence: TGCGCCAGCAGCTTGTACGCAGGGGACCCTTCGAATGAGCAGTTCTTC. Full variable domain (remainder filled in from reference TRBV5-1 and TRBJ2-1): KAGVTQTPRYLIKTRGQQVTLSCSPISGHRSVSWYQQTPGQGLQFLFEYFSETQRNKGNFPGRFSGRQFSNSRSEMNVSTLELGDSALYLCASSLYAGDPSNEQFFGPGTRLTVL.

The gene calls are TRBV7-3 and TRBJ1-1, with 7 bases identical to TRBD1. Germline CDR1 is SGHTA and CDR2 is FQGTGA. J lost 0 bases, V lost 4 bases, and 2 bases had no gene match. The CDR3 loop spans 14 amino acids. The CDR3 loop is CASSSGQMNTEAFF. Here the CDR3 DNA reads TGTGCCAGCAGCTCGGGACAGATGAACACTGAAGCTTTCTTT.

The chain recombines TRBV5-5 with TRBJ2-7, with a tentative D call TRBD1 (5 bases). Germline V CDR1 and CDR2: SGHKS, YYEKEE (reference sequence). This CDR3 is built from 14 residues. Trimming left V 0 bases short and J 0 bases short, with 7 bases between. As DNA, the CDR3 is TGTGCCAGCAGCTTGGCAGGGATCTCCTACGAGCAGTACTTC. This encodes CASSLAGISYEQYF.

The V gene is TRBV11-2, the J gene TRBJ2-1; 8 nucleotides match TRBD1. CDR1 and CDR2 from the germline V gene are SGHAT and FQNNGV. The V and J ends lost 4 bases and 2 bases, in that order; junction bases with no gene match: 7. The CDR3 has 16 residues. CDR3 sequence (DNA): TGTGCCAGCAGCTCGATTCGGACAGGGCCCTACAATGAGCAGTTCTTC. This sequence encodes CASSSIRTGPYNEQFF.

This chain connects TRBV6-5 to TRBJ2-7; D possibly corresponds to TRBD2 (6 bases). Germline V gives CDR1 MNHEY, CDR2 SVGAGI. The CDR3 contains 13 residues. Trimming took 5 bases from V and 2 from J, leaving 10 bases between them. The CDR3 here is CASSQGLAYEQYF. The CDR3 DNA is TGTGCCAGCAGTCAGGGACTTGCCTACGAGCAGTACTTC.

This chain connects TRBV27 to TRBJ1-1; unclear D gene. Per the germline V gene, CDR1 is MNHEY and CDR2 is SMNVEV (reference sequence). V was trimmed by 5 bases and J by 11 bases, leaving 21 bases between them. The CDR3 sequence is 14 residues long. The CDR3 nucleotides are TGTGCCAGCAGTACCTTAAATCCGTCGACGCGGGCTTTCTTT. Translating it yields CASSTLNPSTRAFF.

A few counts support this clone. This chain joins TRBV4-2 and TRBJ1-1, with a weak D call TRBD1 (5 bases). From germline, CDR1 is LGHNA and CDR2 YNFKEQ. This CDR3 comprises 18 residues. V lost 3 bases to trimming and J lost 0 bases, with 20 bases between them. CDR3 loop: CASSHDIPVSGVNTEAFF. CDR3 DNA: TGTGCCAGCAGCCATGACATACCAGTTTCGGGGGTGAACACTGAAGCTTTCTTT.